A selection of T cell receptor beta chains follows, all from one sample in a study of breast tumors, draining lymph nodes, adjacent tissues. TCRdb recomputed calls from the multiplex PCR reads with MiXCR, one row per CDR3 protein. The sample lists around 110,000 distinct CDR3 sequences, about 29% occurring once. Sequencing input: axillary lymph node tissue. The receptors were gathered from a female donor with breast cancer. Some clones in this sample may be carry-over from other donors' samples. Each CDR3 is given with its conserved first and last residue. D genes are given only for firm matches. The size of a clone is reported for some rows only, either as once, few or many, or as a class for expanded clones.

TGTGCCAGCAGCTTGACAGGGCCCTACACTGAAGCTTTCTTT	CASSLTGPYTEAFF	-	TRBV5-8	TRBJ1-1	-
TGTGCCAGTACCAAGACAGGCGTGTACAATGAGCAGTTCTTC	CASTKTGVYNEQFF	-	TRBV19	TRBJ2-1	-
TGTGCCACGACAGATGCAAGGGGAACTGAAGCTTTCTTT	CATTDARGTEAFF	many	TRBV24-1	TRBJ1-1	-
TGTGCCAGCAGCTTGACAGGGATTGGCAATCAGCCCCAGCATTTT	CASSLTGIGNQPQHF	many	TRBV7-9	TRBJ1-5	TRBD1
TGTGCCAGCAGCAGGGGACTAGCGAACAATGAGCAGTTCTTC	CASSRGLANNEQFF	many	TRBV6-5	TRBJ2-1	TRBD2
TGCAGTGCTAGAGTGGCTGGGCGGGGCACAGATACGCAGTATTTT	CSARVAGRGTDTQYF	many	TRBV20-1	TRBJ2-3	-
TGCGCCAGCAGCTTTGGACCTAACAATGAGCAGTTCTTC	CASSFGPNNEQFF	many	TRBV5-1	TRBJ2-1	-
TGCAGTGCTAGAGAGGGGTATCAGCCCCAGCATTTT	CSAREGYQPQHF	many	TRBV20-1	TRBJ1-5	-
TGCAGTGCTAGAGAGGGGGGGGGGCCCACCGGGGAGCTGTTTTTT	CSAREGGGPTGELFF	many	TRBV20-1	TRBJ2-2	-
TGCGCCAGCAGCTTCCAGCAGCCCCAAGAGACCCAGTACTTC	CASSFQQPQETQYF	many	TRBV5-1	TRBJ2-5	-
TGTGCCAGCTCGATTTCCTACGAGCAGTACTTC	CASSISYEQYF	many	TRBV2	TRBJ2-7	-
TGTGCCAGCAGCTTCCCCACGAACACCGGGGAGCTGTTTTTT	CASSFPTNTGELFF	many	TRBV5-8	TRBJ2-2	-
TGCGCCAGCAGGATGACAGGGCTATGTCAGGGCACCGGGGAGCTGTTTTTT	CASRMTGLCQGTGELFF	-	TRBV25-1	TRBJ2-2	TRBD1
TGTGCCAGCAGCCTCCAACCTGGCGGATCCTACGAGCAGTACTTC	CASSLQPGGSYEQYF	many	TRBV7-8	TRBJ2-7	-
TGTGCCAGCAGCCAAGAGACAGTTAATTCACCCCTCCACTTT	CASSQETVNSPLHF	many	TRBV14	TRBJ1-6	-
TGTAGCAGCAGCGTAGCTCCAGTTGTGATCAATGAGCAGTTCTTC	CSSSVAPVVINEQFF	-	TRBV9	TRBJ2-1	-
TGTGCCAGCAGCTTAGGAAGGGGCACCGGGGAGCTGTTTTTT	CASSLGRGTGELFF	many	TRBV7-9	TRBJ2-2	-
TGCAGTGCTAGAGATGTAGGGCGAGATTCTAACTATGGCTACACCTTC	CSARDVGRDSNYGYTF	-	TRBV20-1	TRBJ1-2	-
TGTGCCATCAGTGAGCGGCTCCTAGCGGGAGGGTATTTCCTCTTC	CAISERLLAGGYFLF	-	TRBV10-3	TRBJ2-1	TRBD2
TGTGCCAGTAGTTTCGGACAGGGAGGTTCTGATACGCAGTATTTT	CASSFGQGGSDTQYF	many	TRBV19	TRBJ2-3	TRBD1
TGTGCCAGCAGCTTAGGCGCGCAGTATAATTCACCCCTCCACTTT	CASSLGAQYNSPLHF	-	TRBV7-9	TRBJ1-6	-
TGCGCCAGCAGCTCATTTTCTGCAGGCTATGGCTACACCTTC	CASSSFSAGYGYTF	many	TRBV5-1	TRBJ1-2	-
TGTGCCAGCAGTTACTCTGGGGTGGGGGGCAATCAGCCCCAGCATTTT	CASSYSGVGGNQPQHF	many	TRBV6-5	TRBJ1-5	-
TGCGCCAGCAGCCGAGTAGGACGGACCAGCTCCTACAATGAGCAGTTCTTC	CASSRVGRTSSYNEQFF	many	TRBV4-1	TRBJ2-1	-
TGTGCCAGCAGTTTGGACGAAGCGACCCAGTACTTC	CASSLDEATQYF	many	TRBV28	TRBJ2-5	-
TGTGCCAGCAGTATGCGGGCTAGCGGAAAAGAGACCCAGTACTTC	CASSMRASGKETQYF	many	TRBV12-3/TRBV12-4	TRBJ2-5	TRBD2
TGTGCCAGCAGTTCGAGCGGGAGGTCGGGCGAGCAGTACTTC	CASSSSGRSGEQYF	many	TRBV27	TRBJ2-7	TRBD2
TGTGCCAGCACCCAGACTAGCGGGGGGCACACAGATACGCAGTATTTT	CASTQTSGGHTDTQYF	many	TRBV7-2	TRBJ2-3	TRBD2
TGTGCCAGCAGCATCAAAAATAGGAGCGGCTACACCTTC	CASSIKNRSGYTF	many	TRBV6-5	TRBJ1-2	-
TGCAGTGCTAGAGAGGGCGGGAGAGGATTTGGTGAGCAGTACTTC	CSAREGGRGFGEQYF	many	TRBV20-1	TRBJ2-7	TRBD2